This is a list of T cell receptor beta chains from one sample in a study of early stage breast cancer tumors. Profiled with immunoSEQ multiplex PCR; TCRdb holds only in-frame clones, not every one. The sample lists nearly 25,000 clones, about 70% seen once, with more than 9% in the top ten. Sequencing was carried out using breast tumor tissue. These receptor sequences come from a person aged 60 to 70 with breast cancer. Both conserved end residues are part of each CDR3. Fields, in order: D gene, J gene, V gene, CDR3 protein, CDR3 DNA. D genes are given only for firm matches.

.	TRBJ1-1	TRBV5-1	CASSSGTLNTEAFF	TGCGCCAGCAGCTCCGGGACATTGAACACTGAAGCTTTCTTT
TRBD2	TRBJ2-7	TRBV7-9	CASSPFRTSGSPHEQYF	TGTGCCAGCAGCCCCTTCAGGACTAGCGGGAGCCCCCACGAGCAGTACTTC
TRBD2	TRBJ2-1	TRBV9	CASSSSGRARYNEQFF	TGTGCCAGCAGTTCTAGCGGGAGGGCGAGGTACAATGAGCAGTTCTTC
.	TRBJ2-7	TRBV7-2	CASSFLYEQYF	TGTGCCAGCAGCTTTCTATACGAGCAGTACTTC
TRBD1	TRBJ2-7	TRBV6-5	CASSYWDRYSYEQYF	TGTGCCAGCAGTTACTGGGACAGATACTCCTACGAGCAGTACTTC
TRBD1	TRBJ2-2	TRBV7-2	CASSPRTGSIAGELFF	TGTGCCAGCAGCCCCCGGACAGGGAGTATAGCCGGGGAGCTGTTTTTT
.	TRBJ2-1	TRBV7-2	CASSLLGRIGYNEQFF	TGTGCCAGCAGCTTATTAGGGAGGATTGGCTACAATGAGCAGTTCTTC
.	TRBJ1-2	TRBV6-1	CASSESTVSNYGYTF	TGTGCCAGCAGTGAATCAACAGTCTCTAACTATGGCTACACCTTC
.	TRBJ2-3	TRBV4-3	CASSQANTDTQYF	TGCGCCAGCAGCCAAGCCAACACAGATACGCAGTATTTT
TRBD1	TRBJ1-5	TRBV6-5	CASSYQGQWGTQHF	TGTGCCAGCAGTTACCAGGGACAGTGGGGGACCCAGCATTTT